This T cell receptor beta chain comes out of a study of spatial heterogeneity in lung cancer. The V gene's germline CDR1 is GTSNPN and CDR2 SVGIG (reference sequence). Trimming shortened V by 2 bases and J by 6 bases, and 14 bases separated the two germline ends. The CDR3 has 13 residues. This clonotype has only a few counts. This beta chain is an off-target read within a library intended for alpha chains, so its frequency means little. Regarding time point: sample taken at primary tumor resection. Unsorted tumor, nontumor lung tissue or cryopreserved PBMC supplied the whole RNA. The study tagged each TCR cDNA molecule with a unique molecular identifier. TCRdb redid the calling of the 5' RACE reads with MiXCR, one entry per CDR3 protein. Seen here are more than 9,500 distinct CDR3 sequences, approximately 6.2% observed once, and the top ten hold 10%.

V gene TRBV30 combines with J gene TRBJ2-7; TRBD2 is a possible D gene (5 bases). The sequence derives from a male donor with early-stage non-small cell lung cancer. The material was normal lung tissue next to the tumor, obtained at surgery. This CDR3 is CAWSWGSGGEQYF. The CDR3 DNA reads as TGTGCCTGGAGTTGGGGAAGCGGTGGCGAGCAGTACTTC.